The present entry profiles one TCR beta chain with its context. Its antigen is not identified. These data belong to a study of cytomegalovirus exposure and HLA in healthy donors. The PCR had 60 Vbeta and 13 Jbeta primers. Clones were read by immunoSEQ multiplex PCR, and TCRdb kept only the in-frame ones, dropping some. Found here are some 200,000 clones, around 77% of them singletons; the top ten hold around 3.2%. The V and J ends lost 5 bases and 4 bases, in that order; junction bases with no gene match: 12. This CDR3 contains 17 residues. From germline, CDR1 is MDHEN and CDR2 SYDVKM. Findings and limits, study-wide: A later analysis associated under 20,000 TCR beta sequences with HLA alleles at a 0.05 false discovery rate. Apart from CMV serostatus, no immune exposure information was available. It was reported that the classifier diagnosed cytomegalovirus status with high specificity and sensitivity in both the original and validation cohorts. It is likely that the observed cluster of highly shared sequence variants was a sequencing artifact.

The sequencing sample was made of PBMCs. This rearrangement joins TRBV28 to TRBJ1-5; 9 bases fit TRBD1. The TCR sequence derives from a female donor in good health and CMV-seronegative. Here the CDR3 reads CASSPGTGKLGNQPQHF. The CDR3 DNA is TGTGCCAGCAGTCCCGGGACAGGGAAATTAGGAAATCAGCCCCAGCATTTT.